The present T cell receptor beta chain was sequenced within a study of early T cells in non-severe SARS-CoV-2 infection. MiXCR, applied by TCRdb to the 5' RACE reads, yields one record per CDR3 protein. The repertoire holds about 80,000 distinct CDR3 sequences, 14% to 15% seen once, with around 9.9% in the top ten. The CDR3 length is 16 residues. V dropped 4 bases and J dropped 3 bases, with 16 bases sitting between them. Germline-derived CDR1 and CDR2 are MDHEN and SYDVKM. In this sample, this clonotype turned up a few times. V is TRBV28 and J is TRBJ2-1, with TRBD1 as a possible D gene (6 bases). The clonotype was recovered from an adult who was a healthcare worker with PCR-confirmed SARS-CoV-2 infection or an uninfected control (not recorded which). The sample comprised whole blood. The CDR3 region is CASSSPRGRGYNEQFF. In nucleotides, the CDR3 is TGTGCCAGCAGTTCCCCCAGGGGAAGGGGCTACAATGAGCAGTTCTTC.